Listed here is a single T cell receptor (beta chain). This clone has only one observation. No cognate antigen has been identified for it. There are no base qualities to consult, and no much larger clone falls within one base. The sample originates from a study of cytomegalovirus exposure and HLA in healthy donors (dated by TCRdb to about 2017). At the level of the whole study: An earlier analysis of some 500 of the donors reported 250 to 300 Gb of sequence data and 117 million unique TCR beta sequences from roughly 200 million T cells. HLA typing covered class I and class II loci at four-digit resolution. Among several hundred genotyped donors of the cohort, an average of approximately 220,000 unique TCR beta nucleotide sequences was sequenced per donor, of which approximately 18% were non-productive. Of the roughly 400 genotyped donors, roughly 80% fell in the genetic ancestry cluster associated with self-reported Caucasian donors. All discovery cohort repertoires had been generated using a single sequencing platform. A later genetic analysis took genome-wide SNP genotypes for about 65% of the 666 donors and used that subset as a discovery cohort. To predict cytomegalovirus infection status, the study brought together high-throughput TCR immunosequencing, statistical association of individual TCRs with disease status, and machine learning. The study profiled the T cell repertoires of hundreds of subjects by immunosequencing and related them to cytomegalovirus serostatus. Rather than using new phenotypic data, the later analysis identified candidate immune exposures from TCR beta sequences and from how often those sequences occurred across donors. Besides the first cohort of 666 subjects, a separate validation cohort made up of roughly 120 different subjects was used. A later analysis re-examined previously published TCR beta repertoires from 610 or so donors and added high-resolution HLA genotyping to investigate patterns of TCR occurrence. Donor age, sex, ethnicity and CMV serostatus were collected together with the repertoire data. Four to six DR-DQ haplotypes were handled as single units for association and clustering, since linkage in the cohort was strong. An earlier analysis of 500 to 750 of the donors applied high-throughput TCR beta sequencing to assess whether each TCR beta V gene segment acted as functional or pseudogenic. Typing coverage differed by locus: A, B, C, DRB1 and DQB1 were typed in about 629-640 donors, DQA1 in 522, DPA1 in some 600, and DPB1 in 450 to 490. The study was designed to test whether signatures of past pathogen exposure could be identified by cataloging public T cell receptors. Roughly 300 gigabases of sequencing data and approximately 85 million unique TCR sequences were included in an early release covering roughly 600 HLA-typed donors.

Preparation of the library involved the immunoSEQ multiplex PCR assay. For the multiplex PCR, a mixture combining 60 forward primers for TCR Vbeta segments and 13 reverse primers for TCR Jbeta segments was used. Amplification of the CDR3 region of rearranged TCR beta genes was performed with a multiplex PCR assay on genomic DNA. The Illumina HiSeq System was used to sequence the amplified TCR beta libraries as 87-base-pair reads. The paper's processing steps were these. In a later analysis, around 80 million unique TCR beta chains were counted across the roughly 670 repertoires, and about 10 million of these chains were shared by at least two donors. To remove PCR and sequencing errors, raw reads were error-corrected and collapsed into unique sequences using a nearest-neighbor algorithm that merged closely related sequences. To assign V, D and J gene segments, CDR3 sequences were aligned to IMGT reference sequences. For a sequence to be retained, at least a six-nucleotide match to both a V gene segment and a J gene segment was required. A rearrangement counted as productive if the CDR3 had no stop codons and remained in frame with V and J, and every other rearrangement counted as non-productive. CDR3 was defined by IMGT convention, running from the second conserved V-encoded cysteine to the conserved J-encoded phenylalanine. The earlier analysis of about 610 of the donors excluded any sequence lacking an unambiguous match to a single V gene segment. An earlier analysis of over 450 of the donors classified V segments as functional when productive rearrangements were above 56.7% and as segregating when the standard deviation between donors was above 5%. To diagnose cytomegalovirus status from the catalog of TCR beta chain sequences, a statistical classification framework was built. In a later analysis, TCR nucleotide sequences were compared against IMGT/GENE-DB human TR gene sequences so that V and J genes could be assigned. A later analysis assigned CDR3 sequences and most-parsimonious VDJ recombination scenarios with the TCRdist pipeline. In a later analysis, every TCR beta chain was defined by the combination of its CDR3 amino acid sequence and its V-gene family, and reads without a unique V-gene family were dropped. To address suspected cross-contamination and a sequencing artifact, a later analysis removed 592 highly shared, low-generation-probability nucleotide sequences. In a later analysis, a clonal expansion index for each public chain was calculated from normalized within-repertoire ranks of inferred template counts. A later analysis computed generation probabilities with a VDJ recombination model fitted to out-of-frame rearrangements, and checked the results against IGoR. Hypergeometric tests were used in a later analysis to score TCR-TCR, TCR-HLA and TCR-CMV co-occurrence, with a repertoire-size bias correction applied to the TCR pairs. In a later analysis, false discovery rates were estimated by permuting HLA or CMV assignments 20 times. In a later analysis, co-occurring TCRs were grouped using DBSCAN, and TCRdist sequence similarity was added for clustering within HLA-allele-positive subsets. For co-occurrence clustering, repertoires with fewer than 30,000 or more than 120,000 public chains were excluded, along with 4 to 6 repertoires with anomalous nucleotide sharing. The clones in this table, taken by TCRdb from immuneACCESS, are in-frame only. Not every clone is retained; where verified, under half of the shortfall comes from an unresolved V gene, and the cause of the rest is unknown. The V and J calls and clone size were taken over from that table, and D and trimming were inferred from the DNA. The sample table lists 83,000 or so clones, approximately 72% of them with a count of one. Clones ranked in the top ten supply about a tenth of the sample.

The germline V gene supplies CDR1 SGDLS and CDR2 YYNGEE. V is clipped by 0 bases and J by 1 base, and the sequence between their germline boundaries is 16 bases long. Its CDR3 holds 18 amino acids, cysteine through phenylalanine. Of all the DNA, just the CDR3 is kept, 54 bases in frame from base 1. The cohort was made up of approximately 670 healthy bone marrow donors. At the time of sampling, all cohort members were nominally healthy, though unrecorded immune exposures were likely present. The donor tested CMV seropositive, placing the donor among the 290 or so seropositive members of the cohort. Each donor provided a peripheral blood sample, and peripheral blood mononuclear cells were used for TCR beta sequencing. The Qiagen DNeasy Blood Extraction Kit was used to extract genomic DNA from the blood cell samples. Here is what the overall study found, with its caveats: A later analysis found that most CMV-associated TCR beta chains appeared HLA-restricted, with HLA associations seemingly driven largely by CMV exposure. Compared with equally common non-associated chains, HLA-associated TCR beta chains in a later analysis were more clonally expanded and had lower generation probabilities. Strong co-occurrence of HLA alleles, especially DR and DQ, made assigning TCR associations to individual alleles difficult. A cluster of highly shared sequence variants was judged likely to be a technical artifact of the sequencing pipeline. Most TCR sequences were observed very rarely across donors, whereas some public TCRs were present in many individuals. The study gave a list of over 150 TCR beta chains associated with cytomegalovirus. The classifier was reported to diagnose cytomegalovirus status with high specificity and sensitivity in both the original and validation cohorts. Specific HLA alleles were associated with around 18,000 TCR beta sequences at a false discovery rate of 0.05 in a later analysis. Several of the top co-occurrence clusters appeared to be linked to parvovirus B19, influenza, CMV and Epstein-Barr virus, according to a later analysis. According to the authors, the approach could potentially be generalized to other disease states and immunological phenotypes. A later genetic analysis associated a missense DCLRE1C variant with V-gene and J-gene trimming of TCR beta chains, and an independent cohort replicated the association. In this cohort, only TCR beta chains were sequenced, and detectable features were limited by the absence of alpha or paired-chain data. Sequencing depth was assumed to be roughly uniform across donors in the presence/absence analyses, though that assumption may not hold. A few of the identified cytomegalovirus-associated TCR beta chains were confirmed in vitro to be specific for cytomegalovirus antigens. HLA typing was unavailable for some donors at each locus, so association tests used only the typed subset. In an earlier analysis of around 600 of the donors, most TCR beta V segments were observed in productive rearrangements about 90% or about 30% of the time, broadly matching IMGT annotations. A later analysis found that TCR association rates varied across HLA loci, with DRB1 alleles showing the most associated TCRs and HLA-C alleles the fewest. A later genetic analysis reported fewer N-insertions in productive TCRs among donors in an Asian-associated ancestry cluster than the approximately 670-donor mean. For the cohort, immune exposure information was limited to CMV serostatus. Some IMGT-functional V segments, including TRBV6-2 and TRBV6-3, could not be distinguished by the 87-base-pair reads and were therefore excluded. A further reported finding was that TCR beta sequences accurately predicted the HLA-A and HLA-B alleles for most subjects in the first cohort. Because counts were too low, fewer than 20 rarely observed V segments, including chromosome 9 orphons, were excluded from the earlier analysis of fewer than 650 of the donors. Linkage disequilibrium might explain the correlated functional status among segregating V segments, but an unknown experimental factor could not be excluded.

The clonotype originates from a man aged 30 to 39 in good health and CMV-seropositive. Recombination linked TRBV9 to TRBJ2-2, with the identity of the D gene unclear. The material sequenced was PBMCs. The bases read TGTGCCAGCAGCGTAGATCCCCCCAGGATGGGGAACACCGGGGAGCTGTTTTTT. Its coded protein is CASSVDPPRMGNTGELFF.